This entry lists 11 T cell receptor beta chains sequenced from one sample in a study of blood T cells in healthy people across ages. Primed by a sample-barcoded 5' primer and a J-beta primer mix, a second PCR proceeded for 7 to 11 cycles. MiXCR was run by TCRdb on the 5' RACE reads, yielding one entry per CDR3 protein. The table records 450,000 to 600,000 distinct CDR3 sequences, roughly a quarter of them present only once. Separately, the same data were catalogued under a study of T cells of mothers and their children.

Sequenced material: blood. The receptors originated from a boy aged 2 to 9 in good health.

This clonotype has just a few counts. This chain uses TRBV12-5 with TRBJ2-1; 8 bases agree with TRBD2. CDR1 is LGHNT, CDR2 FRNRAP, per germline. V was clipped by 3 bases and J by 2 bases; unmatched bases: 3. The CDR3 length is 15 residues. CDR3 amino acids: CASGFGGLAYNEQFF. In nucleotides, the CDR3 is TGTGCTAGTGGTTTTGGGGGACTAGCCTACAATGAGCAGTTCTTC.

The sample holds a few counts of this clonotype. This rearrangement joins TRBV27 to TRBJ1-2; D uncertain. Trimming shortened V by 3 bases and J by 6 bases, and 14 bases separated the two germline ends. The V gene's germline CDR1 is MNHEY and CDR2 SMNVEV (reference sequence). The CDR3 consists of 14 residues. The CDR3 spells CASSFRARVDGYTF. As DNA, the CDR3 is TGTGCCAGCAGTTTCCGAGCCCGGGTGGATGGCTACACCTTC.

The chain recombines TRBV25-1 with TRBJ1-1, with no clear D. CDR1 and CDR2 from the germline V gene are MGHDK and SYGVNS. The CDR3 contains 14 residues. Deletions cut 1 base from V and 5 bases from J, with 11 bases between. The CDR3 DNA sequence: TGTGCCAGCAGTGAATCATTGGGCAGGACTGAAGCTTTCTTT. It yields the protein CASSESLGRTEAFF.

This clonotype was recorded at least ten times. The chain is built from TRBV2 and TRBJ2-5; TRBD2 is a possible D gene (5 bases). In germline, CDR1 is SNHLY, CDR2 FYNNEI. The CDR3 has 17 residues. V was shortened by 11 bases and J by 1 base, with 26 bases between the two germline ends. In DNA, the CDR3 is TGTGCCTCGAAAGGAGGCTTGAGGAATCAAGGCCAAGAGACCCAGTACTTC. Residues: CASKGGLRNQGQETQYF.

This clonotype has only a few counts. The V call is TRBV21-1, the J call TRBJ1-2; TRBD1 reflects the table's D call only, with no check against the DNA. TRBV21-1 is deemed a pseudogene. The CDR3 covers 15 residues. In nucleotides, the CDR3 is TGTGCCAGCAGCAAAGAAGGCGCTCAGCCCTATGGCTACACCTTC. It specifies CASSKEGAQPYGYTF.

To note about this clonotype: At one end the junction does not follow the germline gene, possibly because of a read error. The chain links TRBV24-1 to TRBJ2-2; D gene unclear. This CDR3 is built from 17 residues. Germline CDR1 reads KGHDR; CDR2 reads SFDVKD. The CDR3 nucleotides read TGTGCCACCAGTGGACTCCAGAAGTTCGCGAACGCCGGGGAGCTGTTTTTT. This gives the protein CATSGLQKFANAGELFF.

The genes are TRBV24-1 and TRBJ2-2; D remains unclear. V shed 9 bases and J shed 6 bases, with 10 bases lying between them. Germline V CDR1 and CDR2: KGHDR, SFDVKD. The CDR3 is 12 residues long. The CDR3: CATARGPGELFF. The CDR3 DNA sequence: TGTGCCACCGCACGTGGGCCCGGGGAGCTGTTTTTT.

The gene calls are TRBV7-9 and TRBJ2-4; 8 nucleotides align to TRBD1. The CDR3 runs 17 residues. V lost 5 bases, J lost 0 bases, and 9 bases stayed unmatched. The germline V gene has CDR1 SEHNR and CDR2 FQNEAQ (reference sequence). CDR3 region: CASSPGQANIAKNIQYF. The CDR3 DNA reads as TGTGCCAGCAGCCCGGGACAGGCGAACATAGCCAAAAACATTCAGTACTTC.

The chain links TRBV5-5 to TRBJ1-5, with 7 positions matching TRBD1. The CDR3 length is 16 residues. In germline, CDR1 is SGHKS, CDR2 YYEKEE (reference sequence). The ends lost 4 bases at V and 0 bases at J; junction bases unmatched: 7. The CDR3 DNA reads TGTGCCAGCAGCCGGGGACAGAGATATAGCAATCAGCCCCAGCATTTT. Protein sequence: CASSRGQRYSNQPQHF.

This chain links TRBV11-2 with TRBJ1-6; D is possibly TRBD1 (5 bases). This CDR3 has 18 residues. V was shortened by 0 bases and J by 7 bases, with 19 bases between the two germline ends. Germline V gives CDR1 SGHAT, CDR2 FQNNGV. Written as DNA, the CDR3 is TGTGCCAGCAGCTTAGACTCCGCCGGCGGGGGAAGAAATTCACCCCTCCACTTT. Its protein product is CASSLDSAGGGRNSPLHF.

This clonotype was seen only a few times. V and J are TRBV6-6 and TRBJ2-3; D not resolved. This CDR3 has 15 amino acids. Germline V gene sequence: CDR1 MNHNY, CDR2 SVGAGI (reference sequence). Trimming stripped 6 bases from V and 2 bases from J, with 15 bases between. The CDR3 DNA reads TGTGCCAGCAGCCCCGGCCCACGGTCCACAGATACGCAGTATTTT. It translates to CASSPGPRSTDTQYF.